The present T cell receptor beta chain was sequenced within a study of molecular identifiers for immune sequencing clone quantification. The CDR3 runs to 16 residues. Germline CDR1 DFQATT, CDR2 SNEGSKA (reference sequence). Using its own MiXCR run on the PCR reads, TCRdb lists one record per CDR3 protein. In the table there are approximately 670,000 distinct CDR3 sequences, roughly 21% of which are singletons. This rearrangement joins TRBV20-1 to TRBJ2-3; D is undetermined. TRBJ1-5 explains the end of the DNA better; the J call may be wrong. This TCR was sampled from a human donor in good health. Some libraries in this study had Jurkat cell RNA spiked in. Sequencing was performed on naive CD8+ T cells from blood, with Jurkat cell RNA spiked in. Subset of the sample: FACS-sorted CD8+CD4-CCR7+CD45RA+ naive T cells. For the CDR3, the DNA is TGCAGCGCCGTGACCTCCTCCGCCTTTGCGAAAGATACGCAGCATTTT. It specifies CSAVTSSAFAKDTQHF.